Here is one TCR beta chain with its context. The entry originates in a study of Ad26.COV2.S vaccination and SARS-CoV-2 variants. Treatment: some 20 received Ad26.COV2.S at low or high dose, single or two shots; 5 received placebo; per-sample allocation not given. The samples were gathered on day 63 after the first injection of vaccine or placebo. The individual, an adult aged 18-55 years, was a donor in Boston. TCRdb's copy holds only in-frame clones and misses some; the assay was immunoSEQ multiplex PCR. The sample consists of about 440,000 clones, 90% of them appearing once. The source was peripheral blood, collected in a trial of Ad26.COV2.S vaccine versus placebo. The source is a person aged 18 to 65 who received the Ad26.COV2.S COVID-19 vaccine or a placebo.

The CDR3 protein is CASSTVPTGGYGYTF. The CDR3 DNA follows: TGTGCCAGCAGTACTGTCCCGACAGGGGGCTATGGCTACACCTTC. The genes are TRBV9 and TRBJ1-2; TRBD1 aligns across 9 bases. After removal of 5 bases from V and 4 bases from J, the junction contained 9 bases not matched to a gene. The CDR3 is made up of 15 amino acids. The germline V gene has CDR1 SGDLS and CDR2 YYNGEE.